This T cell receptor beta chain was obtained from a study of blood T cell repertoires in COVID-19. TCRdb keeps only in-frame clones here, not all; method: immunoSEQ multiplex PCR. The top ten hold roughly 1.2% of the sample, which has around 250,000 clones, more than 70% seen once. The CDR3 is 17 amino acids. V lost 0 bases and J 5 bases, leaving 19 bases between the germline ends. CDR1 MNHNS and CDR2 SASEGT come from the germline V gene. This rearrangement joins TRBV6-1 to TRBJ2-5; a weak D match, TRBD1 (6 bases). The specimen sequenced was PBMCs or T cells enriched from blood (not recorded which). This clonotype was obtained from a middle-aged woman with acute COVID-19. DNA for the CDR3: TGTGCCAGCAGTGAAGCGGCGACGCGTCAGGGGCTGGAGACCCAGTACTTC. As protein: CASSEAATRQGLETQYF.